This TCR beta chain was documented in a study of a mutant IDH1 vaccine in newly diagnosed glioma (dated by TCRdb to the early 2020s). The study in broad terms: Across visits V03 through V10, patients got a total of eight vaccinations, given in weeks 1, 3, 5, 7, 11, 15, 19 and 23. Prior to enrollment, patients had been given standard therapy consisting of radiotherapy alone, temozolomide alone, or radiochemotherapy with temozolomide, with the combination given to most patients. Vaccination started 4-6 weeks after radiotherapy alone, or was given together with temozolomide cycles in the groups whose treatment included chemotherapy. Peripheral blood samples were drawn at six visits, namely V03 (baseline), V05, V07, V10, V12 and V13. Of the roughly 34 treated patients, about 62% were male and approximately 40% were female, and a mean age of about 37 years was recorded. For exploratory analyses, longitudinal TCRB deep sequencing was carried out in some 25 treated patients wherever samples were available.

Including the terminal cysteine and phenylalanine, the CDR3 comprises 15 residues. Just CDR3 DNA is preserved here, 45 bases in frame from base 1. Reading the germline V gene gives CDR1 SNHLY and CDR2 FYNNEI. V is cut by 7 bases and J by 0 bases, and the space between the germline ends is 13 bases. Note on this clone: Its antigen is unknown. The sample holds no much larger clone one base away, and base qualities are not on file.

The research as a whole found: Pseudoprogression appeared unrelated to alterations in the top peripheral T cell clonotypes detected by TCRB sequencing. The authors noted that analyses of patient blood samples could not be reproduced because of sample limitations. Vaccine-induced immune responses across multiple MHC alleles were detected in over 80% of patients. Selection of PBMC samples for TCRB deep sequencing was based on availability.

The library was obtained by the immunoSEQ multiplex PCR assay. Following the manufacturer's protocol, the hsTCRB Kit was used to amplify rearranged TCR beta chain sequences. TCRB libraries were sequenced on an Illumina MiSeq. On the authors' methods: Demultiplexing, trimming and gene mapping were performed with the kit vendor's proprietary platform. This is the immuneACCESS table as TCRdb keeps it, with only in-frame sequences that have V and J called. A part of the clones is gone; compared with another copy, unresolved V genes explain less than half, and the rest is unexplained. V, J and clone size derive from that table, while D and trimming were established from the DNA sequence. This sample lists roughly 60,000 clones; approximately 84% were detected once. The ten top clones hold 4% of the sample. This specimen's time point label, per the study, means: week 23, last vaccination. A 20-mer mutant IDH1 peptide at 300 micrograms in Montanide made up each vaccine dose, which was injected subcutaneously together with topical imiquimod. The donors had newly diagnosed IDH1-mutant astrocytomas of WHO grade 3 or 4 that showed loss of nuclear ATRX. The samples were drawn from NOA16, a multicentre, single-arm, open-label phase I trial in Germany that tested a mutant IDH1 peptide vaccine in humans for the first time. Genomic DNA for TCRB sequencing was isolated from EDTA blood with the DNeasy Blood and Tissue Kit.

The sequence was obtained from a man aged 25-45 years with glioma. The sequencing here drew on PBMCs, taken from a glioma patient whose treatment included an IDH1 peptide vaccine. Here the chain combines TRBV2 and TRBJ2-1; TRBD1 is perhaps the D gene, given 5 matching bases. The encoded CDR3 is CASMDEDSSYNEQFF. The bases are TGTGCCAGCATGGACGAAGACAGCTCCTACAATGAGCAGTTCTTC.